The sequence of this T cell receptor (beta chain) was determined in a study of blood T cell repertoires in COVID-19. J was trimmed by 5 bases and V by 2 bases; bases with no gene match: 6. Germline assignment: CDR1 SGHTA and CDR2 FQGNSA. The CDR3 has 14 amino acids. The data were produced by immunoSEQ multiplex PCR, yet TCRdb's version contains in-frame clones alone and is incomplete. The table has 100,000 to 150,000 clones, approximately 85% seen once. Sequenced input: peripheral blood. The V gene is TRBV7-2, the J gene TRBJ2-7; 7 nucleotides match TRBD1. The TCR comes from a woman older than 75 with COVID-19, enrolled during active disease. CDR3 residues: CASSLWDSGHEQYF. CDR3 DNA: TGTGCCAGCAGCTTATGGGACAGCGGCCACGAGCAGTACTTC.